The next 15 T cell receptor beta chains were all read from a single sample in a study of PD-L1 blockade in urothelial cancer. The assay was immunoSEQ multiplex PCR, and TCRdb's table has in-frame clones only and misses some. The data show roughly 63,000 clones, roughly 79% seen once. Indicated time point: pretreatment peripheral blood. The specimen comprised PBMCs, sampled around atezolizumab (anti-PD-L1) treatment. All receptors derive from a man in his sixties or seventies with urothelial cancer.

The rearrangement links TRBV2 to TRBJ2-1; unclear D gene. V lost 8 bases and J lost 0, with 8 bases in between. Germline V gene sequence: CDR1 SNHLY, CDR2 FYNNEI. The CDR3 contains 13 residues. CDR3 coding DNA: TGTGCCAGCCAGGAAAGCTCCTACAATGAGCAGTTCTTC. Its protein product is CASQESSYNEQFF.

V usage is TRBV7-9 and J usage is TRBJ2-3; 13 bases are shared with TRBD2. This CDR3 contains 17 residues. V shed 5 bases, J shed 5 bases, and the junction held 10 bases outside the gene matches. Germline CDR1 is SEHNR and CDR2 is FQNEAQ (reference sequence). The CDR3 here is CASSGVGLAGEGDTQYF. CDR3 nucleotide sequence: TGTGCCAGCAGCGGAGTCGGACTAGCGGGAGAGGGAGATACGCAGTATTTT.

The rearrangement joins TRBV15 to TRBJ1-5; D is undetermined. The CDR3 loop spans 15 amino acids. The V gene lost 0 bases and the J gene lost 0 bases, with 6 bases spanning the gap. CDR1 is LNHNV and CDR2 is YYDKDF in the germline V gene (reference sequence). CDR3 loop: CATSRDVNSNQPQHF. In nucleotides, the CDR3 is TGTGCCACCAGCAGAGACGTTAATAGCAATCAGCCCCAGCATTTT.

CDR3 sequence (DNA): TGTGCCAGCAGTGAAGCCCGCTACGAGCAGTACTTC. Protein sequence: CASSEARYEQYF. V is TRBV6-1 and J is TRBJ2-7; D unclear. The V gene's germline CDR1 is MNHNS and CDR2 SASEGT. The CDR3 extends over 12 amino acids. V dropped 0 bases and J dropped 3 bases, with 3 bases sitting between them.

The V gene is TRBV27, the J gene TRBJ2-7, with 9 positions matching TRBD1. Germline V gene data show CDR1 as MNHEY and CDR2 as SMNVEV (reference sequence). The length of the CDR3 is 14 residues. J lost 3 bases, V lost 8 bases, and 8 bases had no gene match. DNA of the CDR3: TGTGCCAGCGGAAGGGGACAGGGAGGCTACGAGCAGTACTTC. It specifies CASGRGQGGYEQYF.

The chain recombines TRBV6-1 with TRBJ1-2; perhaps TRBD1 as D (5 bases). V lost 1 base to trimming and J lost 6 bases, with 21 bases between them. From germline, CDR1 is MNHNS and CDR2 SASEGT. This CDR3 is built from 17 residues. This chain's CDR3 is CASSEGGGGVGSDGYTF. For the CDR3, the DNA is TGTGCCAGCAGTGAAGGGGGGGGAGGGGTAGGAAGTGATGGCTACACCTTC.

This clone was seen more than once but under ten times. The gene calls are TRBV28 and TRBJ1-3, with unresolved D. The germline V gene has CDR1 MDHEN and CDR2 SYDVKM. The CDR3 length is 14 residues. V lost 3 bases and J 0 bases, leaving 6 bases between the germline ends. CDR3 in amino acids: CASSFRGSGNTIYF. CDR3 coding DNA: TGTGCCAGCAGTTTCAGAGGCTCTGGAAACACCATATATTTT. The full variable domain, rest sourced from reference TRBV28 and TRBJ1-3, is DVKVTQSSRYLVKRTGEKVFLECVQDMDHENMFWYRQDPGLGLRLIYFSYDVKMKEKGDIPEGYSVSREKKERFSLILESASTNQTSMYLCASSFRGSGNTIYFGEGSWLTVV.

This chain uses TRBV5-1 with TRBJ2-3; 12 bases line up with TRBD2. Germline V lookup: CDR1 SGHRS, CDR2 YFSETQ. Trimming cost V 4 bases and J 4 bases; bases outside gene matches: 4. CDR3 length equals 15 residues. DNA of the CDR3: TGCGCCAGCAGCCTTAGACTAGCGGGAGCAGATACGCAGTATTTT. Translating gives CASSLRLAGADTQYF.

J is TRBJ2-1 and V is TRBV5-1; D perhaps matches TRBD1 (5 bases). Trimming removed 1 base from V and 0 bases from J, with 8 bases in between. The CDR3 has 15 amino acids. Germline V lookup: CDR1 SGHRS, CDR2 YFSETQ. This chain's CDR3 is CASSLFQGSYNEQFF. The CDR3 bases are TGCGCCAGCAGCTTGTTCCAGGGCTCCTACAATGAGCAGTTCTTC.

The chain is built from TRBV27 and TRBJ1-2, with D possibly TRBD1 on 5 matching bases. Germline CDR1 reads MNHEY; CDR2 reads SMNVEV (reference sequence). The CDR3 has 15 amino acids. The V and J ends lost 6 bases and 0 bases respectively, with 14 bases between them. CDR3 amino acids: CASRGQGPANYGYTF. The CDR3 DNA reads as TGTGCCAGCAGGGGGCAGGGCCCCGCTAACTATGGCTACACCTTC.

The chain carries TRBV5-4 and TRBJ2-7, with 7 bases fitting TRBD1. V lost 4 bases, J lost 6 bases, and 10 bases stayed unmatched. CDR1 and CDR2 (germline): SGHNT, YYREEE (reference sequence). This CDR3 comprises 14 residues. The CDR3 DNA reads as TGTGCCAGCAGCCAATTAGGGGGCCGGGGCGAGCAGTACTTC. Its protein is CASSQLGGRGEQYF.

This chain joins TRBV30 and TRBJ2-7; possible D gene TRBD2, 6 bases. CDR1 GTSNPN and CDR2 SVGIG come from the germline V gene (reference sequence). There are 13 residues in the CDR3. V shed 4 bases and J shed 1 base, with 11 bases lying between them. Here the CDR3 reads CAWTRRGSYEQYF. The CDR3 DNA reads TGTGCCTGGACCCGGCGGGGTTCCTACGAGCAGTACTTC.

The chain couples TRBV27 to TRBJ2-7; D not certain. Germline loops: CDR1 MNHEY, CDR2 SMNVEV (reference sequence). Trimming removed 0 bases from V and 0 bases from J, with 6 bases in between. CDR3 length: 14 amino acids. The CDR3 bases are TGTGCCAGCAGTTTATCAGACATCTCCTACGAGCAGTACTTC. Translation: CASSLSDISYEQYF.

DNA of the CDR3: TGCGCCAGCAGCTCGACTAGCGAGGGAGATACGCAGTATTTT. Encoded protein: CASSSTSEGDTQYF. The chain links TRBV5-1 to TRBJ2-3; the match to TRBD2 covers 8 bases. The ends lost 3 bases at V and 5 bases at J; junction bases unmatched: 5. CDR3 length: 14 residues. Germline assignment: CDR1 SGHRS and CDR2 YFSETQ.

The genes are TRBV7-9 and TRBJ1-2; perhaps TRBD1 as D (5 bases). This CDR3 has 15 residues. The V gene's germline CDR1 is SEHNR and CDR2 FQNEAQ (reference sequence). Deletions cut 3 bases from V and 6 bases from J, with 17 bases between. The CDR3 loop reads CASSLGSPRADGYTF. The CDR3 coding sequence is TGTGCCAGCAGCTTGGGGTCTCCCAGGGCTGATGGCTACACCTTC.